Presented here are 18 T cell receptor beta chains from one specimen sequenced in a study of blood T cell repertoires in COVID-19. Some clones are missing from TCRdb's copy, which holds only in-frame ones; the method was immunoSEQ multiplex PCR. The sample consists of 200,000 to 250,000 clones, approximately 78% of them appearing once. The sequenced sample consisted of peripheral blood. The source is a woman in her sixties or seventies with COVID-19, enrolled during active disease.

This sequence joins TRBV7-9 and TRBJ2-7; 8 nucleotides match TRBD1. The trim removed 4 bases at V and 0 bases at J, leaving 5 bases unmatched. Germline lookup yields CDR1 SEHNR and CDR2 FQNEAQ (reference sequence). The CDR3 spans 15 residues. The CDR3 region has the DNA TGTGCCAGCAGCTCCTTTACAGGGGGCTCCTACGAGCAGTACTTC. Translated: CASSSFTGGSYEQYF.

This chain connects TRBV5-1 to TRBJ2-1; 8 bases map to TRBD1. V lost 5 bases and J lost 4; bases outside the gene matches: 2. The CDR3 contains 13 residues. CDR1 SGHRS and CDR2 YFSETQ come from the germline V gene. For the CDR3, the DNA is TGCGCCAGCAGAGGGACAGGATACAATGAGCAGTTCTTC. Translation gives CASRGTGYNEQFF.

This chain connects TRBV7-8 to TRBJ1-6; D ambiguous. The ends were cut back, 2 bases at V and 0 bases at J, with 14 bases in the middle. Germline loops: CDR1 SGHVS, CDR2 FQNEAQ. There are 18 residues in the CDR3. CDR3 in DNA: TGTGCCAGCAGCTTATATAGAGGCGGGAGCTCCTATAATTCACCCCTCCACTTT. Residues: CASSLYRGGSSYNSPLHF.

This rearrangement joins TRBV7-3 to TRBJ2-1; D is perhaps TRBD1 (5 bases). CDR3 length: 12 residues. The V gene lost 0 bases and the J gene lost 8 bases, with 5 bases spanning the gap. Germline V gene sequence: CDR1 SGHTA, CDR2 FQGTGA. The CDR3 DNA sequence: TGTGCCAGCAGCTTAACCAGGGATGAGCAGTTCTTC. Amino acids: CASSLTRDEQFF.

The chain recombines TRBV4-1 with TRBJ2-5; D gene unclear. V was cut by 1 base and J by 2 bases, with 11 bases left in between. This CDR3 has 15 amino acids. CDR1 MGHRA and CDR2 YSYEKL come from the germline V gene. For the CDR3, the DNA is TGCGCCAGCAGCCAAGTCCGAGGCCGACAAGAGACCCAGTACTTC. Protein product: CASSQVRGRQETQYF.

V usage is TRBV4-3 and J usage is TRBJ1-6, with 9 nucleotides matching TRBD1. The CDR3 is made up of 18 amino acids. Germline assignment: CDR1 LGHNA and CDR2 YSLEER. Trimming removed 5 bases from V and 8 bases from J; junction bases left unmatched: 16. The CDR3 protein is CASSEGVPGTGPDSPLHF. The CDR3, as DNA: TGCGCCAGCAGCGAAGGGGTTCCCGGGACAGGGCCTGATTCACCCCTCCACTTT.

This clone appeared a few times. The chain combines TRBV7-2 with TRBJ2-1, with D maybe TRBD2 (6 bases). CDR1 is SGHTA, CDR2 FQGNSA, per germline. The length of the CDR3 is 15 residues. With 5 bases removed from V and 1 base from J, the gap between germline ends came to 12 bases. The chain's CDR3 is CASSPGSGSYNEQFF. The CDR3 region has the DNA TGTGCCAGCAGCCCCGGTAGCGGATCCTACAATGAGCAGTTCTTC.

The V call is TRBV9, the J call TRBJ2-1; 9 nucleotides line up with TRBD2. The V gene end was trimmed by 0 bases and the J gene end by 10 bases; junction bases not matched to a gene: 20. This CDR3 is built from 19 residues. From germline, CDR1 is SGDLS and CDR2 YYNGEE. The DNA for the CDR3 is TGTGCCAGCAGCGTAGACAGAGCGGGAGGTCCCGTGATCGGGGTGGAGCAGTTCTTC. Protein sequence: CASSVDRAGGPVIGVEQFF.

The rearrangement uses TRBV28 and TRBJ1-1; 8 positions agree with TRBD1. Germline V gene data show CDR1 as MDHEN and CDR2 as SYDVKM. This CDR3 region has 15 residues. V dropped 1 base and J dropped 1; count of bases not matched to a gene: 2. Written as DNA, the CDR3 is TGTGCCAGCAGTTTATCCGGGACAGGGAACACTGAAGCTTTCTTT. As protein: CASSLSGTGNTEAFF. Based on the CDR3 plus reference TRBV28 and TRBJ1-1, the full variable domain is DVKVTQSSRYLVKRTGEKVFLECVQDMDHENMFWYRQDPGLGLRLIYFSYDVKMKEKGDIPEGYSVSREKKERFSLILESASTNQTSMYLCASSLSGTGNTEAFFGQGTRLTVV.

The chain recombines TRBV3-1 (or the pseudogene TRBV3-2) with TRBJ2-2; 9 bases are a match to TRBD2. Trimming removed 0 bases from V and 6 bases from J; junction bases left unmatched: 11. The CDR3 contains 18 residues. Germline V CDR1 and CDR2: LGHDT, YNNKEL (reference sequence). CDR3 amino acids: CASSQDFSGRGGAGELFF. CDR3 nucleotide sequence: TGTGCCAGCAGCCAAGACTTTAGCGGGAGAGGGGGGGCCGGGGAGCTGTTTTTT.

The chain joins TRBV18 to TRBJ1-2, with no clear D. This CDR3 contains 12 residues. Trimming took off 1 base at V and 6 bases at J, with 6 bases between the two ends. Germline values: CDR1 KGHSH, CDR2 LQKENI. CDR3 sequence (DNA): TGTGCCAGCTCACCACGGCTTGATGGCTACACCTTC. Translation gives CASSPRLDGYTF.

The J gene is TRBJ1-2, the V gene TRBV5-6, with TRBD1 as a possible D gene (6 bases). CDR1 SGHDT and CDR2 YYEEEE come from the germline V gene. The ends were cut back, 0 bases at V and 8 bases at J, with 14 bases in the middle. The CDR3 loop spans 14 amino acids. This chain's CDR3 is CASSLEGRGRGYTF. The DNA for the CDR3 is TGTGCCAGCAGCTTGGAGGGCAGGGGACGGGGCTACACCTTC.

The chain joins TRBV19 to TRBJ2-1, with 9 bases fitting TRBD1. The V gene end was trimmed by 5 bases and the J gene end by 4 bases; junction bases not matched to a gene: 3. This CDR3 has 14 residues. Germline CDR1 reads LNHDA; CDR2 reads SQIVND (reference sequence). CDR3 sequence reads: CASSFGQGYNEQFF. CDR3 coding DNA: TGTGCCAGTAGTTTTGGACAGGGGTACAATGAGCAGTTCTTC.

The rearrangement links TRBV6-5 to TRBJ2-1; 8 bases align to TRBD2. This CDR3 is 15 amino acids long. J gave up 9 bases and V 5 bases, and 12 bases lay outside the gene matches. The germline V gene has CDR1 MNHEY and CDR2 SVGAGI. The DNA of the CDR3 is TGTGCCAGCAGTCTTCTAGCGGGCATGCTTAGTGAGCAGTTCTTC. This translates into CASSLLAGMLSEQFF.

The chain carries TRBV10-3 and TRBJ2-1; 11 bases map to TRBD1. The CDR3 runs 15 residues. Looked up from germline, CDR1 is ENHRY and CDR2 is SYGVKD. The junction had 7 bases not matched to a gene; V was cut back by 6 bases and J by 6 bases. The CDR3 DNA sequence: TGTGCCATCAGCGCCTCCGGGACAGGGGGCAATGAGCAGTTCTTC. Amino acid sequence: CAISASGTGGNEQFF.

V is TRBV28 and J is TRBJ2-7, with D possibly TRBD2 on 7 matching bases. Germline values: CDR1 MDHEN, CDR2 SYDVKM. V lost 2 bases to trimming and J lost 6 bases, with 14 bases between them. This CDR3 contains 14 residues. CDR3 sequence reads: CASSLAMGGLEQYF. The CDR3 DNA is TGTGCCAGCAGTTTAGCGATGGGGGGGCTCGAGCAGTACTTC.

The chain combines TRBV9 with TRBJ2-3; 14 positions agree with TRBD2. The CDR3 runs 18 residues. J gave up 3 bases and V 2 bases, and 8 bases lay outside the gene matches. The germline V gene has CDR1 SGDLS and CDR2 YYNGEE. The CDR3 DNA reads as TGTGCCAGCAGCGTCGGGACTAGCGGGAGATACGGGACAGATACGCAGTATTTT. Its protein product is CASSVGTSGRYGTDTQYF.

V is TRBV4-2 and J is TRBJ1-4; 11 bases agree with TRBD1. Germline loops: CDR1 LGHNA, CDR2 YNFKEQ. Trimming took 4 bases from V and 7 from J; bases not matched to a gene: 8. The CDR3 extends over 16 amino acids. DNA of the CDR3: TGTGCCAGCAGCCTACGGACAGGGGGCGGACTTGAAAAACTGTTTTTT. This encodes CASSLRTGGGLEKLFF.